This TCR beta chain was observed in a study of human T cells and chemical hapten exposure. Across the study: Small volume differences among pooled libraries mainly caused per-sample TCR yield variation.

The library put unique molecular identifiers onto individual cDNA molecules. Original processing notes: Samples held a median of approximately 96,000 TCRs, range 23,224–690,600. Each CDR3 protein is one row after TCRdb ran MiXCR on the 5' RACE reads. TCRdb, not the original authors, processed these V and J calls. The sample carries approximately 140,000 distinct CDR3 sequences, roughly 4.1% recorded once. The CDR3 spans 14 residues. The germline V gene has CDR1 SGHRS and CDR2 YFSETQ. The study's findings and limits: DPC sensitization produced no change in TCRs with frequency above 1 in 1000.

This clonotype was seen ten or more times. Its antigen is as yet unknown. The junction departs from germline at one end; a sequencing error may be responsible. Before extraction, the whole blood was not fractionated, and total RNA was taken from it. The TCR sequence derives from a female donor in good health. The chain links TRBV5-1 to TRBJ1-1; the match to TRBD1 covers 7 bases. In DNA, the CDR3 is TGTGCCAGCAGCTTAGACAGGGCGAACACTGAAGCTTTCTTT. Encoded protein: CASSLDRANTEAFF. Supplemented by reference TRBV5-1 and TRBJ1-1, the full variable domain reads KAGVTQTPRYLIKTRGQQVTLSCSPISGHRSVSWYQQTPGQGLQFLFEYFSETQRNKGNFPGRFSGRQFSNSRSEMNVSTLELGDSALYLCASSLDRANTEAFFGQGTRLTVV.